The 27 T cell receptor beta chains below come from one sample, sequenced in a study of Ad26.COV2.S vaccination and SARS-CoV-2 variants. Treatment of the sample: roughly 18 received Ad26.COV2.S at low or high dose, single or two shots; roughly five received placebo; per-sample allocation not given. Each sample was drawn 63 days after the first injection (of vaccine or placebo). Generated by immunoSEQ multiplex PCR, the TCRdb table keeps only in-frame clones and is missing some. Here the sample spans about 320,000 clones, roughly 84% being singletons. The sample in question was peripheral blood, obtained in a trial of Ad26.COV2.S vaccine versus placebo. The receptors derive from a person aged 18-60 years who received the Ad26.COV2.S COVID-19 vaccine or a placebo.

The chain has TRBV9 and TRBJ2-1; D is possibly TRBD1 (5 bases). The CDR3 consists of 14 residues. CDR1 and CDR2 from the germline V gene are SGDLS and YYNGEE. Trimming cost V 3 bases and J 7 bases, with 14 bases left between them. Here the CDR3 reads CASSDGRVGNEQFF. The DNA of the CDR3 is TGTGCCAGCAGCGATGGCAGGGTGGGAAATGAGCAGTTCTTC.

V and J are TRBV19 and TRBJ2-7; D is undetermined. This CDR3 has 14 residues. V was shortened by 3 bases and J by 2 bases, with 11 bases between the two germline ends. From germline, CDR1 is LNHDA and CDR2 SQIVND (reference sequence). Here the CDR3 DNA reads TGTGCCAGTAGTATGGCTCCAGACGCCTACGAGCAGTACTTC. Translation gives CASSMAPDAYEQYF.

This clone was recorded only once. CDR3 sequence reads: CASSSAGGFTEAFF. Written as DNA, the CDR3 is TGCGCCAGCAGCTCGGCCGGGGGGTTCACTGAAGCTTTCTTT. The chain employs TRBV4-1 and TRBJ1-1; D may be TRBD1 (5 bases). Germline V lookup: CDR1 MGHRA, CDR2 YSYEKL. This CDR3 is built from 14 residues. The V and J ends lost 5 bases and 4 bases respectively, with 14 bases between them.

This chain connects TRBV29-1 to TRBJ2-3; D ambiguous. This CDR3 region has 11 residues. The V end was cut by 7 bases, the J end by 3 bases, with 8 bases between. The germline CDR1 and CDR2 sequences are SQVTM and ANQGSEA. The CDR3 loop is CSGALTDTQYF. The CDR3 DNA sequence: TGCAGCGGGGCCCTTACAGATACGCAGTATTTT.

CDR3 DNA: TGTGCCAGCGAGGGGGCAAGGGTGTCGGGCTACACCTTC. Translation: CASEGARVSGYTF. V usage is TRBV7-2 and J usage is TRBJ1-2; 7 bases line up with TRBD1. CDR3 length: 13 residues. Trimming removed 8 bases from V and 8 bases from J; junction bases left unmatched: 11. Germline CDR1 is SGHTA and CDR2 is FQGNSA.

The chain links TRBV6-2 or TRBV6-3 to TRBJ1-2; D might be TRBD1 (5 bases). The ends were cut back, 6 bases at V and 8 bases at J, with 16 bases in the middle. There are 13 residues in the CDR3. Germline CDR1 is MNHEY and CDR2 is SVGEGT. DNA of the CDR3: TGTGCCAGCAGCGACGAGGGGCTGGGCGGCTACACCTTC. Translation: CASSDEGLGGYTF.

This clone was seen just once. The V and J genes are TRBV5-1 and TRBJ1-2; 8 positions agree with TRBD1. The CDR3 sequence is 15 residues long. Germline values: CDR1 SGHRS, CDR2 YFSETQ. The ends lost 4 bases at V and 8 bases at J; junction bases unmatched: 13. The CDR3 loop is CASSPGQGGRRGYTF. CDR3 sequence (DNA): TGCGCCAGCAGCCCCGGACAGGGAGGCCGTCGGGGCTACACCTTC.

The chain links TRBV5-4 to TRBJ2-2; tentative D call: TRBD2 (6 bases). Germline values: CDR1 SGHNT, CDR2 YYREEE (reference sequence). There are 16 residues in the CDR3. V lost 6 bases and J lost 0, with 15 bases in between. In DNA form, the CDR3 reads TGTGCCAGCACCCCTCTGGGGGGAGCGAACACCGGGGAGCTGTTTTTT. It codes for CASTPLGGANTGELFF.

The chain is built from TRBV7-2 and TRBJ2-2; TRBD2 agrees at 10 bases. The CDR3 spans 16 residues. CDR1 is SGHTA and CDR2 is FQGNSA in the germline V gene. V shed 4 bases, J shed 3 bases, and the junction held 5 bases outside the gene matches. The DNA for the CDR3 is TGTGCCAGCAGCTCCTCTAGCGGGGGTTACACCGGGGAGCTGTTTTTT. Encoded protein: CASSSSSGGYTGELFF.

This clone was counted between two and nine times. CDR3 nucleotide sequence: TGTGCCAGCAGCGGACAGGGGGCGACCGGGGAGCTGTTTTTT. It codes for CASSGQGATGELFF. The rearrangement uses TRBV2 and TRBJ2-2; the match to TRBD1 covers 11 bases. The CDR3 extends over 14 amino acids. Germline V gives CDR1 SNHLY, CDR2 FYNNEI. V lost 6 bases and J lost 5; bases outside the gene matches: 2.

The genes are TRBV5-4 and TRBJ1-2; tentatively, D is TRBD1 (5 bases). CDR1 is SGHNT and CDR2 is YYREEE in the germline V gene (reference sequence). The CDR3 extends over 12 amino acids. Trimming removed 4 bases from V and 4 bases from J, with 8 bases in between. The CDR3 bases are TGTGCCAGCAGCCCTGACAGCTATGGCTACACCTTC. Its protein is CASSPDSYGYTF.

The chain employs TRBV6-6 and TRBJ1-5; D unresolved. The CDR3 consists of 14 residues. V lost 6 bases and J 4 bases, leaving 13 bases between the germline ends. Per the germline V gene, CDR1 is MNHNY and CDR2 is SVGAGI (reference sequence). CDR3 residues: CASRRQSENQPQHF. The CDR3 DNA reads TGTGCCAGCAGGAGACAAAGCGAGAATCAGCCCCAGCATTTT.

The V gene is TRBV6-1, the J gene TRBJ2-7; weak D call: TRBD2 (5 bases). This CDR3 is 16 amino acids long. The germline V gene has CDR1 MNHNS and CDR2 SASEGT. V dropped 3 bases and J dropped 0 bases, with 15 bases sitting between them. The CDR3 is CASSEIKVRGSYEQYF. CDR3 nucleotide sequence: TGTGCCAGCAGTGAGATAAAGGTACGGGGCTCCTACGAGCAGTACTTC.

The chain uses TRBV6-5 and TRBJ2-6, with D hard to call. Per the germline V gene, CDR1 is MNHEY and CDR2 is SVGAGI. V lost 7 bases and J 4 bases, leaving 8 bases between the germline ends. This CDR3 has 13 residues. The CDR3 DNA reads TGTGCCAGCACCCCTGCCGGGGCCAACGTCCTGACTTTC. Protein sequence: CASTPAGANVLTF.

Only one count was recorded for this clone. The chain recombines TRBV7-9 with TRBJ1-6; D not resolved. CDR1 SEHNR and CDR2 FQNEAQ come from the germline V gene (reference sequence). V was shortened by 0 bases and J by 5 bases, with 8 bases between the two germline ends. The CDR3 totals 15 residues. CDR3 protein: CASSLAGSDNSPLHF. CDR3 nucleotide sequence: TGTGCCAGCAGCTTAGCAGGGTCTGATAATTCACCCCTCCACTTT.

This chain links TRBV28 with TRBJ1-1; D uncertain. Germline V gene lookup returns CDR1 MDHEN and CDR2 SYDVKM. The CDR3 length is 13 residues. V lost 2 bases to trimming and J lost 4 bases, with 8 bases between them. Here the CDR3 reads CASSLPLGTEAFF. CDR3 in DNA: TGTGCCAGCAGTTTACCGCTGGGCACTGAAGCTTTCTTT.

Only a few counts were recorded for this clone. V is TRBV30 and J is TRBJ2-2, with TRBD1 matching over 8 bases. The junction had 8 bases not matched to a gene; V was cut back by 3 bases and J by 8 bases. Germline V CDR1 and CDR2: GTSNPN, SVGIG (reference sequence). There are 14 residues in the CDR3. The CDR3 DNA follows: TGTGCCTGGAGATCCACAGGGGGAAAGGGGGAGCTGTTTTTT. Translated: CAWRSTGGKGELFF.

This clone came up a few times. The genes are TRBV30 and TRBJ2-1, with D possibly TRBD1 on 5 matching bases. Trimming stripped 0 bases from V and 3 bases from J, with 15 bases between. Germline V gene sequence: CDR1 GTSNPN, CDR2 SVGIG (reference sequence). The CDR3 is made up of 16 amino acids. The CDR3 loop reads CAWSVRRAGGYNEQFF. The CDR3 DNA reads TGTGCCTGGAGTGTACGCAGGGCAGGCGGCTACAATGAGCAGTTCTTC.

The chain carries TRBV6-5 and TRBJ2-3; D unresolved. CDR1 and CDR2 from the germline V gene are MNHEY and SVGAGI. Trimming stripped 6 bases from V and 4 bases from J, with 2 bases between. The CDR3 is made up of 10 amino acids. The CDR3 DNA reads as TGTGCCAGCAGGTCAGATACGCAGTATTTT. Amino acids: CASRSDTQYF.

The chain recombines TRBV5-1 with TRBJ2-1; possible D gene TRBD1, 6 bases. Germline V gives CDR1 SGHRS, CDR2 YFSETQ. The CDR3 length is 19 residues. The germline V and J ends were trimmed by 4 bases and 6 bases, with 29 bases remaining between them. The CDR3 reads CASSLEDSKAQVGSNEQFF. The CDR3 region has the DNA TGCGCCAGCAGCCTAGAGGACAGTAAAGCTCAGGTTGGTAGCAATGAGCAGTTCTTC.

The chain is built from TRBV27 and TRBJ2-3; 8 nucleotides line up with TRBD1. Germline V gives CDR1 MNHEY, CDR2 SMNVEV (reference sequence). V was pared by 4 bases and J by 3 bases, with 3 bases of the junction left unmatched. The CDR3 spans 14 residues. The CDR3 spells CASSWGQETDTQYF. The CDR3 nucleotides read TGTGCCAGCAGTTGGGGACAGGAGACAGATACGCAGTATTTT.

J is TRBJ2-3 and V is TRBV6-6; 7 positions match TRBD1. Germline V lookup: CDR1 MNHNY, CDR2 SVGAGI (reference sequence). This CDR3 comprises 16 residues. V was clipped by 0 bases and J by 5 bases; unmatched bases: 8. In nucleotides, the CDR3 is TGTGCCAGCAGTTACTCGTATAGGGGGCGGGTAGATACGCAGTATTTT. Its translation: CASSYSYRGRVDTQYF.

This clone was found a few times. The genes are TRBV2 and TRBJ1-1; 7 bases line up with TRBD1. Germline assignment: CDR1 SNHLY and CDR2 FYNNEI. The CDR3 sequence is 14 residues long. Unmatched junction bases numbered 10, after V lost 8 bases and J lost 4 bases. The CDR3: CASDGTARPTEAFF. The CDR3 nucleotides are TGTGCCAGCGACGGGACAGCCCGACCCACTGAAGCTTTCTTT. Variable domain in full (rest from reference TRBV2 and TRBJ1-1): EPEVTQTPSHQVTQMGQEVILRCVPISNHLYFYWYRQILGQKVEFLVSFYNNEISEKSEIFDDQFSVERPDGSNFTLKIRSTKLEDSAMYFCASDGTARPTEAFFGQGTRLTVV.

This chain joins TRBV27 and TRBJ2-7, with 12 bases identical to TRBD1. This CDR3 contains 15 residues. Germline CDR1 is MNHEY and CDR2 is SMNVEV (reference sequence). V shed 6 bases and J 5 bases; nucleotides not matched to a gene: 8. DNA of the CDR3: TGTGCCAGCAGCGGAAGGGACAGGGGGCAGGACGAGCAGTACTTC. As protein: CASSGRDRGQDEQYF.

This clone was detected only a few times. The chain employs TRBV4-1 and TRBJ1-3; unclear D gene. This CDR3 has 16 amino acids. Trimming removed 1 base at V and 0 bases at J, with 10 bases between. Germline values: CDR1 MGHRA, CDR2 YSYEKL. The CDR3 reads CASSQGLRSSGNTIYF. The CDR3 region has the DNA TGCGCCAGCAGCCAAGGCCTCCGGAGCTCTGGAAACACCATATATTTT.

The chain combines TRBV6-2 or TRBV6-3 with TRBJ2-3; 8 nucleotides align to TRBD2. The length of the CDR3 is 15 residues. Looked up from germline, CDR1 is MNHEY and CDR2 is SVGEGT. V gave up 4 bases and J gave up 0 bases; unmatched junction bases: 3. DNA of the CDR3: TGTGCCAGCAGTTCGCAGCGGGGGAGCACAGATACGCAGTATTTT. Translated: CASSSQRGSTDTQYF.

The chain is built from TRBV7-6 and TRBJ2-7; possible D gene TRBD2, 6 bases. Germline CDR1 and CDR2: SGHVS and FNYEAQ. Deletions cut 5 bases from V and 3 bases from J, with 11 bases between. The CDR3 contains 13 residues. CDR3 protein: CASSPRENYEQYF. The CDR3, as DNA: TGTGCCAGCAGCCCCCGGGAGAACTACGAGCAGTACTTC. The full variable domain, with the rest looked up from reference TRBV7-6 and TRBJ2-7, is GAGVSQSPRYKVTKRGQDVALRCDPISGHVSLYWYRQALGQGPEFLTYFNYEAQQDKSGLPNDRFSAERPEGSISTLTIQRTEQRDSAMYRCASSPRENYEQYFGPGTRLTVT.